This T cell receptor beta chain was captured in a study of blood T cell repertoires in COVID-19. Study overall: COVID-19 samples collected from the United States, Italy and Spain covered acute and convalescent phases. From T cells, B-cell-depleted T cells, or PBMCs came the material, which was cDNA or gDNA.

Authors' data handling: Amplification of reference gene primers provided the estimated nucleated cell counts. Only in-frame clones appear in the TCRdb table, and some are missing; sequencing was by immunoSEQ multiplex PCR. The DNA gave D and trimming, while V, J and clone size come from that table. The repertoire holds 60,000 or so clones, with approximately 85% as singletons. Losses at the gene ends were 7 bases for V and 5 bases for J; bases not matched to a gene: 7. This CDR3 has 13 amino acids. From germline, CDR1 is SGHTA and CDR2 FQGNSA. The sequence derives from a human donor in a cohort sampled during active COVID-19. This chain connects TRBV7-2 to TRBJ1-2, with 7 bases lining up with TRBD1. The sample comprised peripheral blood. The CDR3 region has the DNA TGTGCCAGCAAACTTAGGGGGCCTTATGGCTACACCTTC. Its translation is CASKLRGPYGYTF.